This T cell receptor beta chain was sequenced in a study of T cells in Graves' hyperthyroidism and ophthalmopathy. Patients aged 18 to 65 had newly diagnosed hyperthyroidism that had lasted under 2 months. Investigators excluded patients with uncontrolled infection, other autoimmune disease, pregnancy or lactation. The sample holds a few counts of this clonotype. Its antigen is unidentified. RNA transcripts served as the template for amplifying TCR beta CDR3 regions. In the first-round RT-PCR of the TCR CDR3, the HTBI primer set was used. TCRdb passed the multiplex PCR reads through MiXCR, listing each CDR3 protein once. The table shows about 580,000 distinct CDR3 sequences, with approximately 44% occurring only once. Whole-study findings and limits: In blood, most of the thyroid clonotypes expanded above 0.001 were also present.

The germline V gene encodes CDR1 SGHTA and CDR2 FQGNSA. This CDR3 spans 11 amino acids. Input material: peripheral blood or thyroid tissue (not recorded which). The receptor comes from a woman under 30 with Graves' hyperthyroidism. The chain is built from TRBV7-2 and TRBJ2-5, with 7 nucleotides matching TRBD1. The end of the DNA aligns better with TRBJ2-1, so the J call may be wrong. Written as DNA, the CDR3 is TGTGCCAGCAGCTCGGGACAGCGGCAGTTCTTC. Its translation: CASSSGQRQFF.